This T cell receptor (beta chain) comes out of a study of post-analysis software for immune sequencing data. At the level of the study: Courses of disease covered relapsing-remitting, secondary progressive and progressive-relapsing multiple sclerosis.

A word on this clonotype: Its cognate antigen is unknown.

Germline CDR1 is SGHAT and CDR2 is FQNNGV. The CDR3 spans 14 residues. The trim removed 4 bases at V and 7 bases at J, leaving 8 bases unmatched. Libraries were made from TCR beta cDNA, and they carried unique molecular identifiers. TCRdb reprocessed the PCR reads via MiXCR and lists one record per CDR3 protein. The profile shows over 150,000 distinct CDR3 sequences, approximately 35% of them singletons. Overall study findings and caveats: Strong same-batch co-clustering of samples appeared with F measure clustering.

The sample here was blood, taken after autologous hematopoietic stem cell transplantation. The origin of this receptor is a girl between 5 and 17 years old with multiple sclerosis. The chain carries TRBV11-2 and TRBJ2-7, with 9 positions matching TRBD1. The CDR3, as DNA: TGTGCCAGCAGCTCCGGGACAGGGACGGGGGAGCAGTACTTC. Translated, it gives CASSSGTGTGEQYF.